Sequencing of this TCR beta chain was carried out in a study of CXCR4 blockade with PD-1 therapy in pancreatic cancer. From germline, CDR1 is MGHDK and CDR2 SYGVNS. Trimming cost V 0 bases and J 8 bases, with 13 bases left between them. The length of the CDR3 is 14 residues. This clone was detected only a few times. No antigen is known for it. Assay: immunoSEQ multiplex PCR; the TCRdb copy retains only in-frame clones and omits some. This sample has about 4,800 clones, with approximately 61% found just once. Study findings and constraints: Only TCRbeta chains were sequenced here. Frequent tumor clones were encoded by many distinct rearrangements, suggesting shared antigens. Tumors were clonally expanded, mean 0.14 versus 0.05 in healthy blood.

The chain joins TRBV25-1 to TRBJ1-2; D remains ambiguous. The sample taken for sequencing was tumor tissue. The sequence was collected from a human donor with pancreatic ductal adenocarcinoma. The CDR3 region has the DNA TGTGCCAGCAGTGAATATGCCGGCGGTAACGGCTACACCTTC. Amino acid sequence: CASSEYAGGNGYTF.